Shown below are 32 T cell receptor beta chains from a single sample sequenced in a study of read filtering for tumor transcriptome and immune sequencing. Molecular barcoded adaptors covering alpha/delta and beta/gamma chains were used on about 0.4 ug RNA. TCRdb reprocessed the reads with MiXCR, giving one entry per CDR3 protein. The sample has more than 55,000 distinct CDR3 sequences; around 20% are singletons. The specimen was a population of CD138-negative cells sorted from bone marrow. The receptors were sampled from a donor aged 40 or over with multiple myeloma.

About this clonotype: The conserved phenylalanine or tryptophan normally closing the CDR3 is absent here, so this likely arose from a read error. V usage is TRBV7-2 and J usage is TRBJ2-7; possibly TRBD2 for D (6 bases). This CDR3 has 13 residues. Looked up from germline, CDR1 is SGHTA and CDR2 is FQGNSA. Trimming pared 0 bases from V and 9 bases from J, leaving 12 bases between. CDR3 amino acids: CASSLARERGQYL. CDR3 DNA: TGTGCCAGCAGCTTAGCTCGGGAGAGAGGGCAGTACCTC.

The gene calls are TRBV6-1 and TRBJ2-5, with TRBD2 matching over 9 bases. From germline, CDR1 is MNHNS and CDR2 SASEGT. Trimming cost V 6 bases and J 4 bases; bases outside gene matches: 3. The CDR3 totals 13 residues. The CDR3 DNA is TGTGCCAGCAGCATTAGCGGGAGAGAGACCCAGTACTTC. Protein sequence: CASSISGRETQYF.

This clonotype was picked up many times. The rearrangement links TRBV28 to TRBJ2-5; D gene ambiguous. This CDR3 has 15 residues. In germline, CDR1 is MDHEN, CDR2 SYDVKM. Trimming removed 1 base at V and 3 bases at J, with 12 bases between. DNA for the CDR3: TGTGCCAGCAGTTTATTAGGGCTGTATAAAGAGACCCAGTACTTC. Translated: CASSLLGLYKETQYF.

This clonotype was seen ten or more times. The chain recombines TRBV19 with TRBJ1-2; the D is unclear. The CDR3 sequence is 12 residues long. CDR1 LNHDA and CDR2 SQIVND come from the germline V gene (reference sequence). V shed 3 bases and J shed 2 bases, with 4 bases lying between them. In nucleotides, the CDR3 is TGTGCCAGTAGTATGACGAACTATGGCTACACCTTC. As protein: CASSMTNYGYTF.

This clonotype was found many times. The gene calls are TRBV9 and TRBJ2-7; D gene uncertain. Trimming stripped 4 bases from V and 4 bases from J, with 15 bases between. The CDR3 has 14 residues. Germline V gene lookup returns CDR1 SGDLS and CDR2 YYNGEE. CDR3 loop: CASSPRMASYEQYF. CDR3 nucleotide sequence: TGTGCCAGCAGCCCCAGGATGGCAAGTTACGAGCAGTACTTC.

There are a few counts of this clonotype. The gene calls are TRBV28 and TRBJ2-3; 12 bases are shared with TRBD2. Germline assignment: CDR1 MDHEN and CDR2 SYDVKM. V was pared by 5 bases and J by 2 bases, with 8 bases of the junction left unmatched. The CDR3 has 17 amino acids. This CDR3 is CASSPGLAGPYTDTQYF. In DNA, the CDR3 is TGTGCCAGCAGTCCGGGACTAGCGGGTCCCTACACAGATACGCAGTATTTT.

Of note for this clonotype: At one end, the junction sequence differs from germline, possibly due to a read error. The DNA of the CDR3 is TGTGTCAGCAACTTGGCGTTTTCCAATGAGCAGTTCTTC. Translated, it gives CVSNLAFSNEQFF. The chain uses TRBV5-4 and TRBJ2-1; D is uncertain. The CDR3 runs 13 residues. The V gene's germline CDR1 is SGHNT and CDR2 YYREEE (reference sequence).

The CDR3 loop is CASSSRQTNTGELFF. Here the CDR3 DNA reads TGTGCCAGCAGCAGTAGACAGACCAACACCGGGGAGCTGTTTTTT. This chain uses TRBV5-4 with TRBJ2-2, with a tentative D call TRBD1 (5 bases). Germline V CDR1 and CDR2: SGHNT, YYREEE (reference sequence). This CDR3 has 15 residues. Trimming took 4 bases from V and 2 from J, leaving 12 bases between them.

This clonotype was found many times. The chain links TRBV27 to TRBJ1-5, with D tentatively TRBD1 (5 bases). The ends were cut back, 6 bases at V and 4 bases at J, with 19 bases in the middle. The length of the CDR3 is 16 residues. The germline gives CDR1 MNHEY, CDR2 SMNVEV (reference sequence). The DNA of the CDR3 is TGTGCCAGCAGGGCTAATGAGGCAGGGAAAAATCAGCCCCAGCATTTT. It specifies CASRANEAGKNQPQHF.

At least ten counts were recorded for this clonotype. The chain employs TRBV4-2 and TRBJ2-3; TRBD1 agrees at 8 bases. Germline V gene sequence: CDR1 LGHNA, CDR2 YNFKEQ. Trimming took 4 bases from V and 2 from J; bases not matched to a gene: 5. This CDR3 comprises 15 residues. The CDR3 sequence: CASSLEDRATDTQYF. The DNA for the CDR3 is TGTGCCAGCAGCCTTGAGGACAGGGCCACAGATACGCAGTATTTT.

The chain couples TRBV11-2 to TRBJ1-2; no clear D gene. CDR3 length: 14 residues. Germline CDR1 reads SGHAT; CDR2 reads FQNNGV. The V end lost 5 bases, the J end lost 2 bases, and 12 bases lay between the germline ends. The CDR3, as DNA: TGTGCCAGCAGCCCGGAGCGGAGGAACTATGGCTACACCTTC. Translating gives CASSPERRNYGYTF.

The chain is built from TRBV20-1 and TRBJ1-2, with D tentatively TRBD1 (5 bases). CDR3 size: 15 residues. Germline CDR1 and CDR2: DFQATT and SNEGSKA (reference sequence). Trimming cost V 5 bases and J 0 bases, with 16 bases left between them. CDR3 loop: CSAVDPGVSNYGYTF. CDR3 bases: TGCAGTGCTGTGGATCCGGGGGTCTCTAACTATGGCTACACCTTC.

This clonotype was counted only a few times. The chain uses TRBV20-1 and TRBJ2-5; tentatively, D is TRBD2 (5 bases). The CDR3 is made up of 14 amino acids. V was shortened by 4 bases and J by 2 bases, with 14 bases between the two germline ends. Looked up from germline, CDR1 is DFQATT and CDR2 is SNEGSKA (reference sequence). The CDR3 reads CSAIHRGLQETQYF. CDR3 nucleotides: TGCAGTGCTATCCATCGAGGGCTACAAGAGACCCAGTACTTC.

This clonotype was found many times. The V call is TRBV5-1, the J call TRBJ1-1; a weak D match, TRBD1 (6 bases). Trimming took off 5 bases at V and 3 bases at J, with 17 bases between the two ends. Germline loops: CDR1 SGHRS, CDR2 YFSETQ. This CDR3 contains 15 residues. The CDR3 bases are TGCGCCAGCAGTCCGAGCACAGGGATCGACACTGAAGCTTTCTTT. This gives the protein CASSPSTGIDTEAFF.

This clonotype was counted at least ten times. This rearrangement joins TRBV5-4 to TRBJ2-1, with 12 positions matching TRBD2. V lost 4 bases, J lost 6 bases, and 2 bases stayed unmatched. Germline V gene lookup returns CDR1 SGHNT and CDR2 YYREEE (reference sequence). The CDR3 extends over 14 amino acids. The CDR3 sequence is CASSRTSGVNEQFF. In nucleotides, the CDR3 is TGTGCCAGCAGCCGGACTAGCGGGGTCAATGAGCAGTTCTTC.

This clonotype was observed at least ten times. The rearrangement links TRBV19 to TRBJ1-5; D might be TRBD1 (5 bases). Trimming pared 4 bases from V and 6 bases from J, leaving 10 bases between. This CDR3 is 13 amino acids long. Germline values: CDR1 LNHDA, CDR2 SQIVND (reference sequence). The CDR3 nucleotides are TGTGCCAGTAGTAAGGGGTTCCGTCAGCCCCAGCATTTT. Encoded protein: CASSKGFRQPQHF.

Ten or more counts support this clonotype. This chain links TRBV10-3 with TRBJ1-1; TRBD1 might be the D (6 bases). Germline CDR1 and CDR2: ENHRY and SYGVKD. Trimming took off 2 bases at V and 4 bases at J, with 11 bases between the two ends. CDR3 size: 14 residues. The CDR3 nucleotides read TGTGCCATCAGTGAGGGCAGGGGCGCCACTGAAGCTTTCTTT. Its translation is CAISEGRGATEAFF.

A note on this clonotype: It is likely a read error: a sequence one base away is far more abundant. The genes are TRBV7-8 and TRBJ2-1; 8 bases align to TRBD2. The CDR3 loop spans 14 amino acids. V lost 4 bases and J lost 9; bases outside the gene matches: 8. Germline loops: CDR1 SGHVS, CDR2 FQNEAQ. DNA for the CDR3: TGTGCCAGCAGCTCGAGACCAGCGGGGGCTGAGCAGTTCTTC. Protein: CASSSRPAGAEQFF. The complete variable domain, with remaining parts taken from reference TRBV7-8 and TRBJ2-1, reads GAGVSQSPRYKVAKRGQDVALRCDPISGHVSLFWYQQALGQGPEFLTYFQNEAQLDKSGLPSDRFFAERPEGSVSTLKIQRTQQEDSAVYLCASSSRPAGAEQFFGPGTRLTVL.

Of note for this clonotype: Given a much more abundant clone one base away, this may be a read error. This CDR3 reads CAISGTGTANTGELLF. DNA for the CDR3: TGTGCCATCAGTGGAACCGGGACAGCTAACACCGGGGAGCTGTTATTT. V is TRBV10-3 and J is TRBJ2-2; the match to TRBD1 covers 7 bases. The CDR3 extends over 16 amino acids. Germline CDR1 ENHRY, CDR2 SYGVKD.

This clonotype was seen many times. The rearrangement joins TRBV19 to TRBJ1-1; TRBD1 might be the D (6 bases). V shed 4 bases and J shed 3 bases, with 12 bases lying between them. The germline CDR1 and CDR2 sequences are LNHDA and SQIVND (reference sequence). The CDR3 has 14 amino acids. CDR3 bases: TGTGCCAGTAGTAACTGGGCAGGGGACACTGAAGCTTTCTTT. Its protein is CASSNWAGDTEAFF.

This clonotype has ten or more counts. The chain joins TRBV18 to TRBJ2-5, with D tentatively TRBD1 or TRBD2 (5 bases each). Germline CDR1 is KGHSH and CDR2 is LQKENI. The CDR3 contains 15 residues. Trimming took off 1 base at V and 3 bases at J, with 12 bases between the two ends. For the CDR3, the DNA is TGTGCCAGCTCACCACTGTTCGGGGCCGAAGAGACCCAGTACTTC. Its translation: CASSPLFGAEETQYF. The variable domain in full, completed from reference TRBV18 and TRBJ2-5, reads NAGVMQNPRHLVRRRGQEARLRCSPMKGHSHVYWYRQLPEEGLKFMVYLQKENIIDESGMPKERFSAEFPKEGPSILRIQQVVRGDSAAYFCASSPLFGAEETQYFGPGTRLLVL.

On this clonotype: A single base separates this from a much larger clone, so it may be a read error. This CDR3 is CAGSRDSGGTDTQYF. CDR3 DNA: TGTGCCGGCAGTAGAGACAGCGGAGGCACAGATACGCAGTATTTT. The chain recombines TRBV28 with TRBJ2-3; D tentatively reads TRBD1 or TRBD2 (5 bases each). Germline V gene sequence: CDR1 MDHEN, CDR2 SYDVKM. The CDR3 consists of 15 residues.

This chain links TRBV4-2 with TRBJ2-3, with 8 bases aligning to TRBD2. The CDR3 contains 14 residues. V shed 8 bases, J shed 3 bases, and the junction held 7 bases outside the gene matches. The germline V gene encodes CDR1 LGHNA and CDR2 YNFKEQ. The CDR3 DNA reads as TGTGCCAGCTGGAGCGGGAGCTATACAGATACGCAGTATTTT. Its protein is CASWSGSYTDTQYF.

This clonotype was seen many times. V usage is TRBV5-4 and J usage is TRBJ2-5, with 11 bases that match TRBD1. The V segment lost 4 bases and the J segment 6 bases; nucleotides outside the gene matches: 11. The CDR3 spans 16 residues. Germline CDR1 reads SGHNT; CDR2 reads YYREEE (reference sequence). CDR3 in amino acids: CASSLPGQGGTKTQYF. Here the CDR3 DNA reads TGTGCCAGCAGCCTGCCGGGACAGGGGGGAACGAAGACCCAGTACTTC.

This clonotype occurred a few times. This chain uses TRBV28 with TRBJ1-1, with a tentative D call TRBD1 (6 bases). V shed 5 bases and J shed 2 bases, with 15 bases lying between them. The CDR3 has 15 residues. Germline V gene data show CDR1 as MDHEN and CDR2 as SYDVKM. Written as DNA, the CDR3 is TGTGCCAGCAGTCCGCTAGACAGGATTAACACTGAAGCTTTCTTT. This sequence encodes CASSPLDRINTEAFF.

This clonotype was detected many times. The rearrangement links TRBV7-9 to TRBJ2-1; no definite D call. With 1 base removed from V and 0 bases from J, the gap between germline ends came to 7 bases. This CDR3 has 15 amino acids. In germline, CDR1 is SEHNR, CDR2 FQNEAQ (reference sequence). This CDR3 is CASSLDPFSYNEQFF. The CDR3 DNA is TGTGCCAGCAGCTTAGACCCATTCTCCTACAATGAGCAGTTCTTC.

This clonotype was picked up many times. This chain connects TRBV27 to TRBJ1-1, with TRBD1 matching 7 bases. Germline CDR1 is MNHEY and CDR2 is SMNVEV (reference sequence). The V gene end was trimmed by 5 bases and the J gene end by 8 bases; junction bases not matched to a gene: 14. This CDR3 contains 15 residues. DNA for the CDR3: TGTGCCAGCAGTCAAAAAGGAACAGGGGTTTCCGAAGCTTTCTTT. Translation gives CASSQKGTGVSEAFF.

The sample holds many counts of this clonotype. The gene calls are TRBV6-5 and TRBJ2-3; 8 nucleotides line up with TRBD2. J gave up 0 bases and V 7 bases, and 6 bases lay outside the gene matches. CDR1 is MNHEY, CDR2 SVGAGI, per germline. CDR3 length: 15 residues. The chain's CDR3 is CASNDGGASTDTQYF. DNA of the CDR3: TGTGCCAGCAACGACGGGGGGGCGAGCACAGATACGCAGTATTTT.

With respect to this clonotype: Without the conserved terminal phenylalanine or tryptophan, this CDR3 likely stems from a read error. The rearrangement uses TRBV7-8 and TRBJ2-7; 7 bases match TRBD1. CDR3 length: 15 amino acids. Germline V gene sequence: CDR1 SGHVS, CDR2 FQNEAQ. The V gene end was trimmed by 5 bases and the J gene end by 1 base; junction bases not matched to a gene: 8. CDR3 protein: CASSLDLDRSYEQYL. The CDR3 DNA follows: TGTGCCAGCAGCCTAGATCTGGACAGGTCCTACGAGCAGTACCTC.

Concerning this clonotype itself: Being one base from a much bigger clone, this may be a read error. This chain links TRBV6-6 with TRBJ2-5, with 8 bases that match TRBD1. The CDR3 has 17 residues. The germline CDR1 and CDR2 sequences are MNHNY and SVGAGI (reference sequence). The V segment lost 0 bases and the J segment 4 bases; nucleotides outside the gene matches: 10. The CDR3 DNA reads as TGTGCCAGCAGTTACTCGATGCCTCAGGGGGCAGGAGAGACCCAGTACTTC. Its protein product is CASSYSMPQGAGETQYF.

In its sample, this clonotype was seen many times. In nucleotides, the CDR3 is TGCAGTGCTAGGCCCCCTGGGCACCAAAGCACAGATACGCAGTATTTT. This codes for CSARPPGHQSTDTQYF. The chain links TRBV20-1 to TRBJ2-3, with D unresolved. V was trimmed by 3 bases and J by 0 bases, leaving 16 bases between them. CDR1 and CDR2 (germline): DFQATT, SNEGSKA (reference sequence). CDR3 length equals 16 residues.

This clonotype was detected ten times or more. This chain connects TRBV20-1 to TRBJ2-1; a weak D match, TRBD2 (5 bases). CDR1 is DFQATT, CDR2 SNEGSKA, per germline (reference sequence). The ends were cut back, 1 base at V and 1 base at J, with 8 bases in the middle. The CDR3 contains 14 residues. The CDR3 nucleotides are TGCAGTGCTAGAGGGAGCGGATCCTACAATGAGCAGTTCTTC. Protein sequence: CSARGSGSYNEQFF.